This TCR beta chain was observed in a study of molecular identifiers for immune sequencing clone quantification. The sorting of naive CD8 T cells used the CD8+CD4-CCR7+CD45RA+ phenotype. TCRdb ran MiXCR on the PCR reads and lists one entry per CDR3 protein. The repertoire holds hundreds of thousands of distinct CDR3 sequences, with about 25% as singletons. The CDR3 runs to 15 residues. The germline CDR1 and CDR2 sequences are MGHRA and YSYEKL. The V end lost 0 bases, the J end lost 12 bases, and 19 bases lay between the germline ends. In its sample, this clonotype was seen many times. This sequence originates from a human donor in good health. Some libraries in this study had Jurkat cell RNA spiked in. The V call is TRBV4-1, the J call TRBJ2-3; D may be TRBD2 (6 bases). The sequencing sample was made of naive CD8+ T cells from blood, with Jurkat cell RNA spiked in. As to subset: FACS-sorted CD8+CD4-CCR7+CD45RA+ naive T cells. The CDR3 DNA sequence: TGCGCCAGCAGCCAAGAAGCGGGTCGGGGAATTGATCAGTATTTT. Protein: CASSQEAGRGIDQYF.